Presented here are 12 T cell receptor beta chains from one specimen sequenced in a study of control samples from healthy donors and cancer patients. Clones were read by immunoSEQ multiplex PCR, and TCRdb kept only the in-frame ones, dropping some. The sample contains 85,000 to 100,000 clones, more than 75% of which appear only once. The sequenced sample consisted of blood. The receptors derive from a man in his 60s in good health.

The V call is TRBV6-4, the J call TRBJ2-1; D is unclear. Trimming left V 2 bases short and J 9 bases short, with 11 bases between. CDR3 length: 13 amino acids. Germline assignment: CDR1 MRHNA and CDR2 SNTAGT. Here the CDR3 DNA reads TGTGCCAGCAGTGACAAGGCCGTCGGTGAGCAGTTCTTC. It specifies CASSDKAVGEQFF.

V is TRBV6-1 and J is TRBJ2-7; D not resolved. This CDR3 is built from 14 residues. V was trimmed by 3 bases and J by 2 bases, leaving 11 bases between them. The germline CDR1 and CDR2 sequences are MNHNS and SASEGT. CDR3 in amino acids: CASSDAVPPYEQYF. DNA of the CDR3: TGTGCCAGCAGTGATGCGGTTCCTCCCTACGAGCAGTACTTC.

The V call is TRBV24-1, the J call TRBJ1-3, with 8 bases matching TRBD1. The CDR3 covers 19 residues. The V and J ends lost 4 bases and 0 bases, in that order; junction bases with no gene match: 13. Per the germline V gene, CDR1 is KGHDR and CDR2 is SFDVKD. The CDR3 nucleotides read TGTGCCACCAGTGACCCCTCCGGGACAGGTGAGCGCTCTGGAAACACCATATATTTT. Its protein product is CATSDPSGTGERSGNTIYF.

This sequence joins TRBV19 and TRBJ1-1, with 7 bases that match TRBD1. This CDR3 comprises 15 residues. V gave up 3 bases and J gave up 1 base; unmatched junction bases: 5. Looked up from germline, CDR1 is LNHDA and CDR2 is SQIVND (reference sequence). CDR3 in amino acids: CASSITGAENTEAFF. As DNA, the CDR3 is TGTGCCAGTAGTATCACAGGGGCGGAGAACACTGAAGCTTTCTTT.

This clone appeared a few times. This chain connects TRBV3-1 (or the pseudogene TRBV3-2) to TRBJ2-1; D not certain. Germline CDR1 and CDR2: LGHDT and YNNKEL (reference sequence). Deletions cut 0 bases from V and 5 bases from J, with 11 bases between. CDR3 length: 15 residues. The CDR3 loop is CASSQDWARNNEQFF. Here the CDR3 DNA reads TGTGCCAGCAGCCAAGATTGGGCACGAAACAATGAGCAGTTCTTC.

The chain has TRBV2 and TRBJ1-1; D gene unclear. V gave up 6 bases and J gave up 0 bases, with 8 bases separating them. The CDR3 runs to 13 residues. CDR1 SNHLY and CDR2 FYNNEI come from the germline V gene. CDR3 DNA sequence: TGTGCCAGCAGCTACCACATGAACACTGAAGCTTTCTTT. This translates into CASSYHMNTEAFF.

V gene TRBV5-6 combines with J gene TRBJ1-1; 7 bases are shared with TRBD1. CDR1 SGHDT and CDR2 YYEEEE come from the germline V gene. CDR3 length: 15 residues. V shed 4 bases, J shed 1 base, and the junction held 7 bases outside the gene matches. CDR3 in amino acids: CASSPPTGWNTEAFF. In DNA, the CDR3 is TGTGCCAGCAGCCCACCGACAGGGTGGAACACTGAAGCTTTCTTT.

The gene calls are TRBV5-1 and TRBJ1-4; 8 bases match TRBD1. CDR1 is SGHRS, CDR2 YFSETQ, per germline. CDR3 length equals 14 residues. The J segment lost 8 bases and the V segment lost 4 bases, leaving 7 bases of the junction unmatched. CDR3 sequence reads: CASSPSRDREKLFF. For the CDR3, the DNA is TGCGCCAGCAGCCCGTCCCGGGACAGGGAAAAACTGTTTTTT.

On this clone: A junction boundary mismatches the germline segment, possibly from a read error. This chain joins TRBV25-1 and TRBJ2-2, with D maybe TRBD1 (6 bases). CDR3 length equals 15 residues. Germline CDR1 is MGHDK and CDR2 is SYGVNS. In DNA, the CDR3 is TGTGCCAGCCGTGAGGGACACTACTGGACCGGGGAGCTGTTTTTT. As protein: CASREGHYWTGELFF.

This clone was seen only once. The chain has TRBV25-1 and TRBJ2-3; no clear D gene. Germline V gives CDR1 MGHDK, CDR2 SYGVNS. This CDR3 comprises 13 residues. V dropped 7 bases and J dropped 2 bases, with 10 bases sitting between them. In nucleotides, the CDR3 is TGTGCCAGCAAGGGCAGCTCCACAGATACGCAGTATTTT. Amino acids: CASKGSSTDTQYF.

The chain recombines TRBV5-1 with TRBJ2-5; D is undetermined. The CDR3 has 13 residues. V was cut by 0 bases and J by 3 bases, with 6 bases left in between. Germline V lookup: CDR1 SGHRS, CDR2 YFSETQ. As DNA, the CDR3 is TGCGCCAGCAGCTTGGAGACAAAAGAGACCCAGTACTTC. Protein sequence: CASSLETKETQYF.

The CDR3 DNA sequence: TGTGCCAGCAGCCCCTACTTACAGGGGTCTGAAGCTTTCTTT. Translating it yields CASSPYLQGSEAFF. This chain links TRBV9 with TRBJ1-1; 7 bases align to TRBD1. The germline V gene encodes CDR1 SGDLS and CDR2 YYNGEE. The CDR3 runs 14 residues. With 4 bases clipped from V and 6 bases from J, the junction kept 9 bases outside the gene matches.